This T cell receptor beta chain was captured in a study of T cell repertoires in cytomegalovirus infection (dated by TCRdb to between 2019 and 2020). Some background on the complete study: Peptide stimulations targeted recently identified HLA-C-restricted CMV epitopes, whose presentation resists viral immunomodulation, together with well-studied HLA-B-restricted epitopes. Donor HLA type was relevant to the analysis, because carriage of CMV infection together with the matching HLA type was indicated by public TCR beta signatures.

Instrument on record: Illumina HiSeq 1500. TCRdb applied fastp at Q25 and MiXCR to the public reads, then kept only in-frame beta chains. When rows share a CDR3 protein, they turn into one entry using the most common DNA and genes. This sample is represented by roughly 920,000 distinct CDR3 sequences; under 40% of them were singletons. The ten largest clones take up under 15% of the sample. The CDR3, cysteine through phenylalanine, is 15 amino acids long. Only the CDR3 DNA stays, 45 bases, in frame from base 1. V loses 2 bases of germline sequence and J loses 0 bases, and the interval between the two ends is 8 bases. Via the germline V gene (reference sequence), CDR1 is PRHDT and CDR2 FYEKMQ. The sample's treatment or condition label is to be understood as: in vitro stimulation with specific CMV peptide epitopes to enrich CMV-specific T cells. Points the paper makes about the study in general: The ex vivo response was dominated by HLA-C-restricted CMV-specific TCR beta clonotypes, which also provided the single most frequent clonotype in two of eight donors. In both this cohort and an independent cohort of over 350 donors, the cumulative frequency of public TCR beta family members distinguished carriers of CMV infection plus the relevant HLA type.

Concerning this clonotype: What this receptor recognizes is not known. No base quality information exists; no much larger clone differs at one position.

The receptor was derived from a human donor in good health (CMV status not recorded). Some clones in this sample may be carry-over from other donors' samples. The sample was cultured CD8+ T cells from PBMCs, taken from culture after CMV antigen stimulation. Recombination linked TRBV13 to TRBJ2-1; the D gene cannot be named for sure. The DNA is TGTGCCAGCAGCTTACTGAGACACTCCTACAATGAGCAGTTCTTC. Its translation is CASSLLRHSYNEQFF.